Listed below are T cell receptor beta chains from one sample, sequenced in a study of cytomegalovirus exposure and HLA in healthy donors. The table came from immunoSEQ multiplex PCR; TCRdb's copy has only in-frame clones and leaves some out. In the table there are 100,000 to 150,000 clones, 75% to 85% of which are singletons. Material: PBMCs. These receptors came from a man between 50 and 59 years old in good health and CMV-seronegative. Each CDR3 is given with its conserved first and last residue. A D gene is named only where the DNA matches it firmly. Clone size is shown for a subset of rows, as once, few, many or a class of expanded clone.

>TRBD2|.|TRBV7-2|TRBJ2-1
TGTGCCAGCAGCTCGCTAGCGGGGGGCCTAAATGAGCAGTTCTTC
CASSSLAGGLNEQFF
>TRBD2|.|TRBV10-3|TRBJ2-3
TGTGCCATCAGGCGGGAGGGGGAAAGCATAGACACAGATACGCAGTATTTT
CAIRREGESIDTDTQYF
>.|.|TRBV27|TRBJ2-2
TGTGCCAGCAGTCCCTTCAGAGGCGGGGAGCTGTTTTTT
CASSPFRGGELFF
>.|.|TRBV30|TRBJ1-1
TGTGCCTGGGGGGGGGAGGGGAACACTGAAGCTTTCTTT
CAWGGEGNTEAFF
>TRBD2|.|TRBV9|TRBJ2-1
TGTGCCAGCAGCACCCGGACTAGCGGGGCCTTCTACAATGAGCAGTTCTTC
CASSTRTSGAFYNEQFF
>TRBD1|.|TRBV30|TRBJ1-6
TGTGCCTGGAGTGTACGGGACAGGGCCTCCTCACTCGATTCACCCCTCCACTTT
CAWSVRDRASSLDSPLHF
>TRBD1|once|TRBV6-5|TRBJ2-7
TGTGCCAGCAGCTCTGGGACAGAACTTCTTCGGGTGAACTTC
CASSSGTELLRVNF
>.|.|TRBV7-9|TRBJ2-7
TGTGCCAGCAGCTTATCGCTTACGGGGTACGAGCAGTACTTC
CASSLSLTGYEQYF
>.|.|TRBV5-4|TRBJ2-3
TGTGCCAGCAGCTTGGGGGACACAAGAGATACGCAGTATTTT
CASSLGDTRDTQYF
>TRBD1|.|TRBV10-3|TRBJ1-1
TGTGCCATCAGTGAGTCGACAGGGGTTACTGAAGCTTTCTTT
CAISESTGVTEAFF
>TRBD1|.|TRBV6-6|TRBJ1-1
TGTGCCAGCAGTTACTCGGACAGGGGTGCTGAAGCTTTCTTT
CASSYSDRGAEAFF
>TRBD2|.|TRBV30|TRBJ2-1
TGTGCCTGGAGTGTACATAGGATGGGGCTAGCGGGGGGGCAAAGCTCCTACAATGAGCAGTTCTTC
CAWSVHRMGLAGGQSSYNEQFF
>.|.|TRBV5-4|TRBJ2-4
TGTGCCAGCAGCTGGGGAGGTTCAAACATTCAGTACTTC
CASSWGGSNIQYF
>TRBD2|.|TRBV4-1|TRBJ2-3
TGCGCCAGCAGCCAGTCGTCCGGGGGGGTTAGCACAGATACGCAGTATTTT
CASSQSSGGVSTDTQYF
>TRBD1|.|TRBV9|TRBJ1-1
TGTGCCAGCAGCTTTACAGGGGGCGAAGGCACTGAAGCTTTCTTT
CASSFTGGEGTEAFF
>.|.|TRBV9|TRBJ1-3
TGTGCCAGCAGCCCCAGAGCCCCACAGGGTGCTGGAAACACCATATATTTT
CASSPRAPQGAGNTIYF
>TRBD1|few|TRBV19|TRBJ2-7
TGTGCCAGTGGGGGGGACAGGGGCTACGAGCAGTACTTC
CASGGDRGYEQYF
>TRBD1|.|TRBV10-3|TRBJ1-5
TGTGCCATCAGTGAACGGACAGGGAATCAGCCCCAGCATTTT
CAISERTGNQPQHF
>TRBD1|few|TRBV5-6|TRBJ2-3
TGTGCCAGCAGCTTGGGAGGGGGCCCCACAGATACGCAGTATTTT
CASSLGGGPTDTQYF
>.|few|TRBV7-3|TRBJ2-7
TGTGCCAGCAGCTTAACAGGGGTACCCTCCTACGAGCAGTACTTC
CASSLTGVPSYEQYF
>.|.|TRBV11-3|TRBJ2-2
TGTGCCAGCAGCTATAGAGGGACCGGGGAGCTGTTTTTT
CASSYRGTGELFF
>TRBD1|.|TRBV30|TRBJ1-5
TGTGCCTGGAGTGGGGACAGGTACAATCAGCCCCAGCATTTT
CAWSGDRYNQPQHF
>TRBD1|.|TRBV19|TRBJ1-5
TGTGCCAGTGCCCCCGGGACAGGGGCCGTTAGCAATCAGCCCCAGCATTTT
CASAPGTGAVSNQPQHF
>TRBD1|.|TRBV5-5|TRBJ2-5
TGTGCCAGCAGCTTGGCCGGTCAGGGACAGGAGACCCAGTACTTC
CASSLAGQGQETQYF
>.|.|TRBV6-1|TRBJ1-1
TGTGCCAGCAGTCGCACAGGGAGCACTGAAGCTTTCTTT
CASSRTGSTEAFF
>TRBD1|.|TRBV19|TRBJ2-3
TGTGCCAGTAGTATGTACAGGGGAATTAGCACCACAGATACGCAGTATTTT
CASSMYRGISTTDTQYF
>.|.|TRBV6-1|TRBJ2-1
TGTGCCAGCAGTGAATCTTTCGGGAACGTACAAGAGCAGTTCTTC
CASSESFGNVQEQFF
>TRBD1|.|TRBV4-1|TRBJ2-7
TGCGCCAGCAGCCAGAATGCGGACAGGGGGCCCTACGAGCAGTACTTC
CASSQNADRGPYEQYF
>.|.|TRBV7-9|TRBJ2-7
TGTGCCAGCAGCCCGAGGACAGCCTACGAGCAGTACTTC
CASSPRTAYEQYF
>.|.|TRBV27|TRBJ2-7
TGTGCCAGCAGCTCAGGGGTTGAGCAGTACTTC
CASSSGVEQYF
>.|.|TRBV7-2|TRBJ1-3
TGTGCCAGCAGCTTAATGCAAGGGAGCTCTGGAAACACCATATATTTT
CASSLMQGSSGNTIYF
>TRBD2|.|TRBV7-9|TRBJ2-5
TGTGCCAGCAGCGGCGGGGGGGACCTCATGTATACAGAGACCCAGTACTTC
CASSGGGDLMYTETQYF
>.|.|TRBV4-3|TRBJ2-5
TGCGCCAGCAGCCAAGCCCGGTTATTTGGGACCCAGTACTTC
CASSQARLFGTQYF
>TRBD1|.|TRBV4-1|TRBJ1-5
TGCGCCAGCAGCCATTCCCTTAGACAGGGCAGTCAGCCCCAGCATTTT
CASSHSLRQGSQPQHF
>.|.|TRBV2|TRBJ1-2
TGTGCCAGCAGTGTAGAGGGTGGGTATGGCTACACCTTC
CASSVEGGYGYTF
>TRBD1|.|TRBV5-1|TRBJ1-2
TGCGCCAGCAGCGTAGGTGGGACAGGGGGCTATGGCTACACCTTC
CASSVGGTGGYGYTF
>.|.|TRBV4-2|TRBJ2-1
TGTGCCAGCTCTACCTTAGGCGCGTGGAGCGGAGACTCATACAATGAGCAGTTCTTC
CASSTLGAWSGDSYNEQFF
>.|.|TRBV2|TRBJ2-1
TGTGCCAGCAGTCCCCTAGACAATGAGCAGTTCTTC
CASSPLDNEQFF
>.|.|TRBV10-2|TRBJ2-7
TGCGCCAGCAGTCGGACAGCCTTTTACTACGAGCAGTACTTC
CASSRTAFYYEQYF
>TRBD2|once|TRBV11-2|TRBJ2-5
TGTGCCAGCAGCAAACTAGCGGGGTATCAAGAGACCCAGTACTTC
CASSKLAGYQETQYF
>.|.|TRBV5-1|TRBJ1-3
TGCGCCAGCAGCTTGGAGGGACATTCTGGAAACACCATATATTTT
CASSLEGHSGNTIYF
>.|.|TRBV10-3|TRBJ2-6
TGTGCCATCCCGGGACACCCGGTTTCTGGGGCCAACGTCCTGACTTTC
CAIPGHPVSGANVLTF
>TRBD1|.|TRBV27|TRBJ2-7
TGTGCCAGCAGTGACTTACCGGGACAGGGGAGCCACGAGCAGTACTTC
CASSDLPGQGSHEQYF
>.|.|TRBV10-1|TRBJ1-1
TGCGCCAGCAGTGAGTCGAAACGGGTGAACACTGAAGCTTTCTTT
CASSESKRVNTEAFF
>.|.|TRBV27|TRBJ1-2
TGTGCCAGCAGTGAAGGGGACTATGGCTACACCTTC
CASSEGDYGYTF
>TRBD2|.|TRBV9|TRBJ2-1
TGTGCCAGCAGCCTTAGCGGGGGGAGGGACAATGAGCAGTTCTTC
CASSLSGGRDNEQFF
>.|.|TRBV4-2|TRBJ1-5
TGTGCCAGCAGCCAATTGGGGTCAGGGAGGCAGCCCCAGCATTTT
CASSQLGSGRQPQHF
>TRBD1|.|TRBV30|TRBJ1-6
TGTGCCCGAGGACAGGGTAATTCACCCCTCCACTTT
CARGQGNSPLHF
>TRBD1|.|TRBV15|TRBJ2-7
TGTGCCACCAGCAGGACAGGGGAACTGGAGCAGTACTTC
CATSRTGELEQYF
>TRBD1|.|TRBV7-9|TRBJ2-2
TGTGCCAGCACCGACCCCCCACAGGGGGAACTCGCCGGGGAGCTGTTTTTT
CASTDPPQGELAGELFF
>TRBD1|.|TRBV19|TRBJ1-4
TGTGCCAGTAGTAGGAACAGGGGGGCGAATGAAAAACTGTTTTTT
CASSRNRGANEKLFF
>TRBD1|.|TRBV5-6|TRBJ1-2
TGTGCCAGCAGCCCCGGGACAGGGTCATATGGCTACACCTTC
CASSPGTGSYGYTF
>.|.|TRBV4-1|TRBJ1-2
TGCGCCAGCACCTTGGGGGCTGAGGGGGTAAAGGCCTTC
CASTLGAEGVKAF
>TRBD1|.|TRBV7-2|TRBJ2-1
TGTGCCAGCAGCCGACAGGGGAGGTCCTACAATGAGCAGTTCTTC
CASSRQGRSYNEQFF
>.|few|TRBV4-2|TRBJ1-1
TGTGCCAGCAGCCAAGAGACGGGGAAAGGGGGCACTGAAGCTTTCTTT
CASSQETGKGGTEAFF
>.|.|TRBV5-1|TRBJ1-1
TGCGCCAGCAGCCTCGACAGGCTGAACACTGAAGCTTTCTTT
CASSLDRLNTEAFF
>.|.|TRBV9|TRBJ2-1
TGTGCCAGCAGCGTGGCCGGGTACAATGAGCAGTTCTTC
CASSVAGYNEQFF